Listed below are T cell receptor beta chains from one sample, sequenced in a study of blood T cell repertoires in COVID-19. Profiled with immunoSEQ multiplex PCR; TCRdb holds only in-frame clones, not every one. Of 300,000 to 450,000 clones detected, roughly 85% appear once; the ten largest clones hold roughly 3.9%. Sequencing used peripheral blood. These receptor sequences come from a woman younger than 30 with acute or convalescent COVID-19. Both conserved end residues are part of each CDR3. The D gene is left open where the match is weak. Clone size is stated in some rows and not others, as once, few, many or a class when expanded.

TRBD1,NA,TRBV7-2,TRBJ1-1,CASRPIAGGFNTEAFF,TGTGCCAGCAGGCCTATTGCAGGGGGCTTTAACACTGAAGCTTTCTTT
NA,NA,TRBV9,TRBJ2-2,CASTRGGELFF,TGTGCCAGCACCCGAGGGGGGGAGCTGTTTTTT
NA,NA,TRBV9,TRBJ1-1,CASSVWGGESEAFF,TGTGCCAGCAGCGTTTGGGGGGGCGAGAGTGAAGCTTTCTTT
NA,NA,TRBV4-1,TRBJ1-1,CASSQVKGETEAFF,TGCGCCAGCAGCCAAGTCAAAGGGGAAACTGAAGCTTTCTTT
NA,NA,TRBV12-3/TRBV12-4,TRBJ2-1,CASSLLLNEQFF,TGTGCCAGCAGTTTACTACTCAATGAGCAGTTCTTC
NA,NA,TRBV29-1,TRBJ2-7,CSVELGDGDYEQYF,TGCAGCGTTGAACTAGGAGATGGAGACTACGAGCAGTACTTC
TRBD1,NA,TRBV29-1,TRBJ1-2,CSVQSRGTETYGYTF,TGCAGCGTCCAATCACGGGGGACAGAGACCTATGGCTACACCTTC
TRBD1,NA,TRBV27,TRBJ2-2,CASSSPGQANTGELFF,TGTGCCAGCAGTTCTCCGGGACAGGCGAACACCGGGGAGCTGTTTTTT
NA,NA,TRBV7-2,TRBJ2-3,CATDPEELEVDTQYF,TGTGCCACCGACCCCGAGGAGCTTGAGGTAGATACGCAGTATTTT
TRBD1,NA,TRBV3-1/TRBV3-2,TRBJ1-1,CASSQLQGAAMNTEAFF,TGTGCCAGCAGCCAACTCCAGGGGGCCGCCATGAACACTGAAGCTTTCTTT
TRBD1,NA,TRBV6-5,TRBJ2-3,CASEGGQGGDTQYF,TGTGCCAGCGAGGGAGGACAGGGGGGAGATACGCAGTATTTT
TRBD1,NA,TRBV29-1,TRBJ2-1,CSVALGTGPLEQFF,TGCAGCGTTGCCTTAGGGACAGGGCCGCTTGAGCAGTTCTTC
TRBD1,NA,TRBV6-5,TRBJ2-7,CASSKPGQGFEQYF,TGTGCCAGCAGTAAGCCGGGACAGGGGTTCGAGCAGTACTTC
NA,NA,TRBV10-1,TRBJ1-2,CASRSSASPSLSYTF,TGCGCCAGCAGATCTTCCGCCTCACCTAGTTTGAGCTACACCTTC
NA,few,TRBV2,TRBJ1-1,CASSVYRVGDTEAFF,TGTGCCAGCAGTGTGTACAGGGTAGGGGACACTGAAGCTTTCTTT
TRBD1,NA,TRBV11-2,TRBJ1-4,CASSSWGKGAREKLFF,TGTGCCAGCAGCTCTTGGGGAAAGGGGGCGCGTGAAAAACTGTTTTTT
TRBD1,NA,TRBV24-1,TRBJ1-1,CATSDPGQPNTEAFF,TGTGCCACCAGTGATCCGGGACAGCCGAACACTGAAGCTTTCTTT
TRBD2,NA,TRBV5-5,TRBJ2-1,CASSLTSGSFGSEQFF,TGTGCCAGCAGCTTAACCAGCGGGAGTTTCGGTAGTGAGCAGTTCTTC
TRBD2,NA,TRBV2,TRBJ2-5,CASSDQAGEETQYF,TGTGCCAGCAGTGACCAAGCGGGGGAAGAGACCCAGTACTTC
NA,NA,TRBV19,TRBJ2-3,CASWDMDRNTQYF,TGTGCCAGCTGGGATATGGACAGAAATACGCAGTATTTT
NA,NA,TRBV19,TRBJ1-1,CASSFPNTEAFF,TGTGCCAGTAGCTTCCCGAACACTGAAGCTTTCTTT
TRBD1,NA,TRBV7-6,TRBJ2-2,CASSPRGQHTGELFF,TGTGCCAGCAGCCCGAGGGGACAGCACACCGGGGAGCTGTTTTTT
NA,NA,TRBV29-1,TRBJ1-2,CSVGGGRSFYGYTF,TGCAGCGTTGGAGGAGGACGGAGCTTCTATGGCTACACCTTC
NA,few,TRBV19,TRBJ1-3,CATKRGRNSGNTIYF,TGTGCCACCAAAAGGGGAAGGAACTCTGGAAACACCATATATTTT
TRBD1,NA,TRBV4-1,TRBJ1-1,CASSQPRQGNTEAFF,TGCGCCAGCAGCCAACCACGACAGGGAAACACTGAAGCTTTCTTT
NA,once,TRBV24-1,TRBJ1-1,CATRSTGSTEAFF,TGTGCCACCAGGAGCACAGGGAGCACTGAAGCTTTCTTT
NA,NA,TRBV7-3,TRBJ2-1,CASSLNSAGANNEQFF,TGTGCCAGCAGCTTAAATTCGGCGGGGGCAAACAATGAGCAGTTCTTC
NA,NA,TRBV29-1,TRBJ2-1,CSVDRGDNEQFF,TGCAGCGTTGACCGGGGAGACAATGAGCAGTTCTTC
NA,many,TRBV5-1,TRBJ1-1,CASSLDRANTEAFF,TGCGCCAGCAGCTTGGACAGGGCGAACACTGAAGCTTTCTTT
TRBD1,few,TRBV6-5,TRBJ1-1,CASSYDRADTEAFF,TGTGCCAGCAGCTATGACAGGGCCGACACTGAAGCTTTCTTT
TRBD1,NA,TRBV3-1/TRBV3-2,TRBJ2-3,CASSRQGRDTQYF,TGTGCCAGCAGCCGACAGGGCCGTGATACGCAGTATTTT
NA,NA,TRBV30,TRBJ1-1,CAWSVAGPEAFF,TGTGCCTGGAGTGTCGCAGGGCCTGAAGCTTTCTTT
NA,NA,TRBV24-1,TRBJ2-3,CATSGQRKNTDTQYF,TGTGCCACCAGTGGGCAGCGGAAAAACACAGATACGCAGTATTTT
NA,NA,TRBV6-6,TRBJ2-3,CASSYVRGGTDTQYF,TGTGCCAGCAGTTACGTCCGGGGAGGCACAGATACGCAGTATTTT
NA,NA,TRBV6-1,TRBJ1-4,CASSEASAGPNEKLFF,TGTGCCAGCAGTGAAGCATCCGCGGGACCAAATGAAAAACTGTTTTTT
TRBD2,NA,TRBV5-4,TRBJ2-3,CASSLSGESGDTQYF,TGTGCCAGCAGCCTTAGCGGGGAGTCGGGAGATACGCAGTATTTT
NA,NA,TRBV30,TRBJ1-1,CASIIVVNTEAFF,TGTGCCTCGATTATTGTAGTGAACACTGAAGCTTTCTTT
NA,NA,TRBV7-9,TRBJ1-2,CASSLGQAGYTF,TGTGCCAGCAGCCTGGGGCAGGCTGGCTACACCTTC
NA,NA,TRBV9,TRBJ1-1,CASSAQANTEAFF,TGTGCCAGCAGCGCGCAGGCGAACACTGAAGCTTTCTTT
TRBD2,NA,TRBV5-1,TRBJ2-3,CASSSGSGGAIDTQYF,TGCGCCAGCAGCTCCGGAAGCGGGGGGGCCATAGATACGCAGTATTTT
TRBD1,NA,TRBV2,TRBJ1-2,CASIPRDRDGYTF,TGTGCCAGCATACCTAGGGACAGGGACGGCTACACCTTC
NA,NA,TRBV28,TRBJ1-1,CASSVTEYTEAFF,TGTGCCAGCAGTGTAACAGAGTACACTGAAGCTTTCTTT
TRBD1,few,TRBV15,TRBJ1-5,CATSREPGQNQPQHF,TGTGCCACCAGCAGAGAACCGGGACAGAATCAGCCCCAGCATTTT
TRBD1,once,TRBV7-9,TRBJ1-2,CASSPGTAYGYTF,TGTGCCAGCAGCCCAGGGACAGCCTATGGCTACACCTTC
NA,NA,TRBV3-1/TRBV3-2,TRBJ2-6,CASSTSSGGANVLTF,TGTGCCAGCAGTACTAGTTCGGGTGGGGCCAACGTCCTGACTTTC
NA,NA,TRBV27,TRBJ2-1,CASTPFPRRTYNEQFF,TGTGCCAGCACCCCATTCCCTCGGAGAACCTACAATGAGCAGTTCTTC
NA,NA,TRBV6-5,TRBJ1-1,CASRQGYTEAFF,TGTGCCAGCAGGCAGGGGTACACTGAAGCTTTCTTT
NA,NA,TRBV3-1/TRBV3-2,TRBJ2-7,CASSQNPDSLYEQYF,TGTGCCAGCAGCCAAAATCCGGACTCCCTCTACGAGCAGTACTTC
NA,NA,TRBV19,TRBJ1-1,CASSIIGRAFF,TGTGCCAGTAGTATTATTGGGAGAGCTTTCTTT
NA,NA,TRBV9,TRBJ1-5,CASSGRVDQPQHF,TGTGCCAGCAGCGGCAGGGTGGATCAGCCCCAGCATTTT
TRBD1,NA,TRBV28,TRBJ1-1,CASSTLGTANTEAFF,TGTGCCAGCAGCACGCTAGGGACAGCCAACACTGAAGCTTTCTTT
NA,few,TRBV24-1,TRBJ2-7,CATSDGDYEQYF,TGTGCCACCAGTGATGGAGACTACGAGCAGTACTTC
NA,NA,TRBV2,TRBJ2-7,CASSESYYEQYF,TGTGCCAGCAGCGAGTCTTACTACGAGCAGTACTTC
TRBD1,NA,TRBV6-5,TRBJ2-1,CASSYIGQGAQYEQFF,TGTGCCAGCAGCTACATTGGACAGGGGGCGCAGTATGAGCAGTTCTTC
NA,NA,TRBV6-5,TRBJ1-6,CASSYSETINSPLHF,TGTGCCAGCAGTTACTCTGAGACAATAAATTCACCCCTCCACTTT
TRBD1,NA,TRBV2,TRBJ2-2,CASTADRGNTGELFF,TGTGCCAGCACTGCTGACAGGGGGAACACCGGGGAGCTGTTTTTT
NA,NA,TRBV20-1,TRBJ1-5,CSASSTAYSNQPQHF,TGCAGTGCTAGTTCGACAGCATATAGCAATCAGCCCCAGCATTTT
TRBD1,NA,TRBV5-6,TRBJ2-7,CASSFGTAGEQYF,TGTGCCAGCAGCTTTGGGACAGCCGGGGAGCAGTACTTC
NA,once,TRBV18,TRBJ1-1,CASSPWADHTEAFF,TGTGCCAGCTCCCCATGGGCAGATCACACTGAAGCTTTCTTT